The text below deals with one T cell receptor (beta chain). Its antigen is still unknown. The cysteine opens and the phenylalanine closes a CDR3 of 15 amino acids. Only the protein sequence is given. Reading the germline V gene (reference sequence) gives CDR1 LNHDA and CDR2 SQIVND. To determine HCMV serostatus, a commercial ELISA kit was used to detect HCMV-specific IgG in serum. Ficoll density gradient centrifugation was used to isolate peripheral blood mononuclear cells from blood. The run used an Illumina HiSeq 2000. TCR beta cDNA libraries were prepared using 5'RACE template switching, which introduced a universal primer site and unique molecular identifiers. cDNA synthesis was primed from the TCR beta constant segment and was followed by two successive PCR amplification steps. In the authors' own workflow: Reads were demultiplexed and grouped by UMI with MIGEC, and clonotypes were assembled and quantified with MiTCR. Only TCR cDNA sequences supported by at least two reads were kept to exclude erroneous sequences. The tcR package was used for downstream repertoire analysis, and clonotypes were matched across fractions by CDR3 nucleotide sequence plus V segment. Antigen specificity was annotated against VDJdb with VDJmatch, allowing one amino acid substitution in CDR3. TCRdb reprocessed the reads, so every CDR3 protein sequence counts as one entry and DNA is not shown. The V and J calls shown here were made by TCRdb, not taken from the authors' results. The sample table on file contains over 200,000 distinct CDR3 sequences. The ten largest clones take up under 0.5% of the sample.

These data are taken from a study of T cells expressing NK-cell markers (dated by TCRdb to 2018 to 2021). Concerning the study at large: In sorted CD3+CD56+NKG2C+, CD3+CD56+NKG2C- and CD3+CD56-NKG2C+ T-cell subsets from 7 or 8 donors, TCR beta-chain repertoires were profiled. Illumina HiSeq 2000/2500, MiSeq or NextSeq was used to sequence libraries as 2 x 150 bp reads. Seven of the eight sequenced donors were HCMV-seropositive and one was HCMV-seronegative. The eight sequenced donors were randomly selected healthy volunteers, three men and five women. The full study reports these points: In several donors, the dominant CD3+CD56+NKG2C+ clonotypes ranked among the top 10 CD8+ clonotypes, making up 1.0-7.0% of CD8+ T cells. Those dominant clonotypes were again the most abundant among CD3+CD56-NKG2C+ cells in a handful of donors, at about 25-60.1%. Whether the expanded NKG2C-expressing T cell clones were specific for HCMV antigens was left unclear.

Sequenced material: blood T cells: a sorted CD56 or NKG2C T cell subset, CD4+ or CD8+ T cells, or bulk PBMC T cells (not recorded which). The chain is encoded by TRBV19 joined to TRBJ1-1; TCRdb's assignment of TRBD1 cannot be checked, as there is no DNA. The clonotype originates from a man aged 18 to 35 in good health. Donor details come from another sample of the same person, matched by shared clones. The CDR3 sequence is CASTSLLGGGTEAFF.